What follows describes a single TCR beta chain. Its antigen remains unidentified. A patient was excluded if there was uncontrolled infection, other autoimmune disease, pregnancy or lactation. The source of the PBMCs was 10 ml of fresh peripheral blood. The CDR3 runs 13 residues. The J segment lost 5 bases and the V segment lost 10 bases, leaving 6 bases of the junction unmatched. The germline V gene encodes CDR1 LNHDA and CDR2 SQIVND (reference sequence). Amplification of TCR beta CDR3 regions was performed using RNA transcripts as template. TCR CDR3 regions were first amplified by RT-PCR with HTBI primers. TCRdb ran MiXCR on the multiplex PCR reads and lists one entry per CDR3 protein. The data show about 380,000 distinct CDR3 sequences, with about 18% seen just once and 40% held by the top ten. The sample originates from a study of T cells in Graves' hyperthyroidism and ophthalmopathy. For the study at large: Peripheral blood was secured at the point of initial diagnosis, before any treatment. Findings and limits, study-wide: Blood samples included most of the expanded thyroid clonotypes exceeding 0.001.

This chain joins TRBV19 and TRBJ2-1; 9 bases align to TRBD2. Sequenced: blood. This clonotype originated in a man between 18 and 29 years old with Graves' ophthalmopathy. CDR3 protein: CATAGGADNEQFF. CDR3 bases: TGTGCCACCGCGGGGGGGGCGGACAATGAGCAGTTCTTC.